This T cell receptor beta chain was retrieved from a study of beta chain features in type 1 diabetes. This CDR3 is built from 14 residues. The germline CDR1 and CDR2 sequences are SGHTA and FQGTGA. V dropped 4 bases and J dropped 0; count of bases not matched to a gene: 1. Reverse transcription of all isolated RNA meant that expressed TCRB transcripts were sequenced. Generated by immunoSEQ multiplex PCR, the TCRdb table keeps only in-frame clones and is missing some. There are approximately 120,000 clones in the sample; almost 40% occur only once, and about 0.07% lies in the top ten. Only a few counts were recorded for this clone.

This clonotype originated in a woman aged 18-30 years in good health. Sequenced sample: stem cell memory CD4+ T cells from blood. J is TRBJ2-3 and V is TRBV7-3; 7 nucleotides align to TRBD1. Here the CDR3 DNA reads TGTGCCAGCAGCTCGACAGGGAGCACAGATACGCAGTATTTT. Amino acids: CASSSTGSTDTQYF.